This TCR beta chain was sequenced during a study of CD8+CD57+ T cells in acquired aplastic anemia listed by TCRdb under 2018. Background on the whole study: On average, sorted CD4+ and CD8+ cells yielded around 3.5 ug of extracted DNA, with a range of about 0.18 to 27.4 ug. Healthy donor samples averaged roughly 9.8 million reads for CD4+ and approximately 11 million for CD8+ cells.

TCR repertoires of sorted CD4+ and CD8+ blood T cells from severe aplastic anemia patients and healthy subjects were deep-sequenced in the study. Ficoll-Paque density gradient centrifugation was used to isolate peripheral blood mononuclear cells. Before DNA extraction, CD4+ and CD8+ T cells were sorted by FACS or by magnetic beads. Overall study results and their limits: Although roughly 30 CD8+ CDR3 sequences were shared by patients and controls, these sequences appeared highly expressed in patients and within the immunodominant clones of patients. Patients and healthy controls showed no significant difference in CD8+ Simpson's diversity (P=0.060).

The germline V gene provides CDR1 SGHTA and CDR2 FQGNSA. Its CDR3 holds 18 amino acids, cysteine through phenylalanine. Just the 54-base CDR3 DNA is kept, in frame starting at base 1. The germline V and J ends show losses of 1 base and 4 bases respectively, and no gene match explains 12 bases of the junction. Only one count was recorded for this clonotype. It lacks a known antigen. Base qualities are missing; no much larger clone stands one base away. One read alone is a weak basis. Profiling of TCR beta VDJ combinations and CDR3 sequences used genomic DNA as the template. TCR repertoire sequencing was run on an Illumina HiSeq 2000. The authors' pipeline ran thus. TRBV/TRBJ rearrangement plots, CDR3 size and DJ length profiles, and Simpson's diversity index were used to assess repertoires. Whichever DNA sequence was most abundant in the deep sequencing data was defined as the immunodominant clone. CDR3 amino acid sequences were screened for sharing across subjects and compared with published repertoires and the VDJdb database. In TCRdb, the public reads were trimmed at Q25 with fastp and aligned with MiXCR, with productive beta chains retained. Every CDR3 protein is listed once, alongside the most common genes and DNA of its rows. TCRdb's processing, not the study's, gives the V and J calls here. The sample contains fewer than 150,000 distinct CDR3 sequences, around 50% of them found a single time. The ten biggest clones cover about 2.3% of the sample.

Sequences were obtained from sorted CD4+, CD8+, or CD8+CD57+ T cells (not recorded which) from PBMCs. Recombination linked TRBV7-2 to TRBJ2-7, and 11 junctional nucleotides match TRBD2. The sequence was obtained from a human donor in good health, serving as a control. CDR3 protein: CASSLGRSSGGATYEQYF. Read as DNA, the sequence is TGTGCCAGCAGCTTAGGGCGGAGTAGCGGGGGGGCGACATACGAGCAGTACTTC.